This T cell receptor beta chain was captured by sequencing in a study of T cell responses to AZD1222 COVID-19 vaccine. Study background: Second-dose groups at about 4 or about 12 weeks were pooled.

Broader study findings: Vaccine-related CD4 TCRs covered spike, predominating at 160-218 and 743-854.

Assay: immunoSEQ multiplex PCR; the TCRdb copy retains only in-frame clones and omits some. Counted here are 100,000 to 150,000 clones, about 92% occurring once; the ten biggest clones make up approximately 1.1%. Turning to this clone: The target antigen is unknown.

Germline CDR1 is SGHRS and CDR2 is YFSETQ. The length of the CDR3 is 14 residues. Trimming pared 7 bases from V and 3 bases from J, leaving 16 bases between. The source of this sequence is an adult in good health. Sample: peripheral blood, taken on day 0 of AZD1222 vaccination. The rearrangement joins TRBV5-1 to TRBJ1-1, with D perhaps TRBD1 (6 bases). The CDR3 sequence is CASSYREGDTEAFF. The DNA for the CDR3 is TGCGCCAGCTCATACAGGGAAGGGGACACTGAAGCTTTCTTT.